This T cell receptor beta chain was documented in a study of shared clonotypes between healthy human individuals. Findings and caveats of the study: Read depth was anticipated to influence clonotype sharing among donors.

Trimming stripped 6 bases from V and 3 bases from J, with 18 bases between. This CDR3 spans 15 amino acids. In germline, CDR1 is MDHEN, CDR2 SYDVKM. In regard to this clone: What it recognizes is unknown.

The protocol was immunoSEQ multiplex PCR, while the TCRdb copy is restricted to in-frame clones and leaves out a portion. Of fewer than 650,000 clones in the sample, roughly 79% were seen once. V and J are TRBV28 and TRBJ2-7, with TRBD2 as a possible D gene (5 bases). Sequencing was done on a sample of PBMCs. The sequence came from a woman between 40 and 50 years old in good health. Some clones in this sample may be carry-over from other donors' samples. DNA of the CDR3: TGTGCCAGCAGCTTCACCGACTATACCCTCTACGAGCAGTACTTC. This gives the protein CASSFTDYTLYEQYF.